This T cell receptor (beta chain) was captured by sequencing in a study of blood T cell repertoires in COVID-19 (dated by TCRdb to 2019 to 2021). Background for the entire study: Samples covering the acute and convalescent phases of COVID-19 were provided by collaborators in the United States, Italy and Spain. The prospective study material was composed of cDNA or gDNA derived from T cells, B-cell-depleted T cells, or PBMCs. The dataset comprised deeply sampled blood TCRbeta repertoires from subjects exposed to, actively infected with, or recovered from COVID-19. Samples were obtained from the ongoing ImmuneRACE study (first 160 participants) and from some 1,200 subjects provided by 6 global collaborators. Where available, HLA class I and class II types were taken from metadata supplied by the sample provider and were not determined by assay-based typing. The sample metadata nearly always contained a de-identified subject ID, COVID-19 status, age in years and sex. The repertoires were released in a freely available public database meant as a resource for research on the immune response to SARS-CoV-2. Broader findings and caveats from the paper: How much clinical and demographic metadata was included differed by source and by participant, and the metadata was provided uncurated.

Whole blood was collected in K2EDTA tubes by collaborating institutions according to the institutions' own protocols. For TCRbeta analysis, collaborators shipped samples as frozen whole blood, isolated PBMCs, or DNA extracted from either of those sample types. The immunoSEQ Assay, a bias-controlled multiplex PCR, was used to amplify TCRbeta CDR3 regions from genomic DNA. Turning to the authors' computational methods: Nucleated cell counts per sample were estimated from amplification of reference gene primers within the assay. Sequence reads were collapsed and filtered to measure the absolute abundance of every unique TCRbeta CDR3 rearrangement. For each sample, productive Simpson clonality was calculated as the square root of Simpson's diversity index over productive rearrangements. Sourced from immuneACCESS, this table was stored by TCRdb with only in-frame sequences that have V and J called. A share of the clones is absent; for the studies checked, an unresolved V gene accounts for under half, and the remainder has no known explanation. Clone size and V and J calls were adopted from that table, with D and trimming inferred from the DNA. In all, the sample holds around 100,000 clones, and about 85% of those were seen once. The ten largest clones add up to around an eighth of the sample.

The germline V gene yields KGHDR for CDR1 and SFDVKD for CDR2. The V and J ends are trimmed by 2 bases and 4 bases, leaving 16 bases between them. The CDR3 measures 16 amino acids from cysteine to phenylalanine. The CDR3 DNA has 48 bases and is translated from base 1. Of note for this clone: The antigen it binds to is not known. No clone much larger than this one lies a single base away; base qualities are absent.

The receptor chain draws on TRBV24-1 and TRBJ1-2, with a weak D call of TRBD1 (6 bases match). The receptor was derived from a man aged 45-60 years with active or convalescent COVID-19. Source material: peripheral blood. CDR3 protein: CATSDSTTGAPYGYTF. The nucleotide sequence reads TGTGCCACCAGTGATTCCACGACAGGAGCGCCCTATGGCTACACCTTC.